The 22 T cell receptor beta chains presented below share a single source sample, sequenced in a study of shared clonotypes between healthy human individuals. Repertoires were generated with immunoSEQ multiplex PCR, while TCRdb's copy carries only in-frame clones and drops some. This repertoire shows roughly 500,000 clones, 60% to 80% found once; its top ten account for 12%. The sequenced material came from PBMCs. These TCRs come from a woman aged 40 to 50 in good health. Some clones in this sample may be carry-over from other donors' samples.

The rearrangement joins TRBV28 to TRBJ1-2; D remains unclear. Germline CDR1 and CDR2: MDHEN and SYDVKM. V dropped 3 bases and J dropped 8 bases, with 10 bases sitting between them. The CDR3 consists of 12 residues. The CDR3 nucleotides read TGTGCCAGCAGTTTTTCTGAATGGGGCTACACCTTC. Protein product: CASSFSEWGYTF.

The sample holds a few counts of this clone. The chain couples TRBV29-1 to TRBJ1-1; D unresolved. V shed 4 bases and J shed 7 bases, with 13 bases lying between them. The CDR3 is made up of 12 amino acids. CDR1 SQVTM and CDR2 ANQGSEA come from the germline V gene. CDR3 nucleotide sequence: TGCAGCGTTGTAAGAGACCGCCTTGAAGCTTTCTTT. Its translation is CSVVRDRLEAFF.

This clone has ten or more counts. This sample also contains other DNA sequences that code for the same CDR3. The chain employs TRBV2 and TRBJ2-2; D possibly corresponds to TRBD2 (7 bases). Per the germline V gene, CDR1 is SNHLY and CDR2 is FYNNEI. There are 13 residues in the CDR3. Trimming removed 8 bases at V and 4 bases at J, with 11 bases between. In nucleotides, the CDR3 is TGTGCCAGCGGGGGGGGCTCCACCGGGGAGCTGTTTTTT. It translates to CASGGGSTGELFF.

The rearrangement links TRBV29-1 to TRBJ2-1; the match to TRBD2 covers 13 bases. The CDR3 has 15 amino acids. The germline gives CDR1 SQVTM, CDR2 ANQGSEA. J was trimmed by 2 bases and V by 7 bases; bases with no gene match: 5. CDR3 nucleotide sequence: TGCAGCGCCGAAGGGACTAGCGGGGCCTACAATGAGCAGTTCTTC. Translated: CSAEGTSGAYNEQFF.

The chain couples TRBV18 to TRBJ2-1; perhaps TRBD2 as D (6 bases). The CDR3 has 17 residues. CDR1 KGHSH and CDR2 LQKENI come from the germline V gene. V lost 1 base to trimming and J lost 4 bases, with 17 bases between them. CDR3 loop: CASSPLREGGPYNEQFF. CDR3 bases: TGTGCCAGCTCACCACTGCGCGAGGGAGGTCCGTACAATGAGCAGTTCTTC.

The rearrangement joins TRBV10-3 to TRBJ1-1, with D unclear. This CDR3 comprises 13 residues. The germline V gene has CDR1 ENHRY and CDR2 SYGVKD. V dropped 4 bases and J dropped 2 bases, with 8 bases sitting between them. CDR3 protein: CAISGRVNTEAFF. The CDR3 DNA reads TGTGCCATCAGTGGAAGGGTTAACACTGAAGCTTTCTTT.

This clone appeared once. This may stem from a read error, because a much larger clone lies one nucleotide away. This chain uses TRBV19 with TRBJ1-4; 12 nucleotides match TRBD1. The ends lost 11 bases at V and 11 bases at J; junction bases unmatched: 12. Germline CDR1 LNHDA, CDR2 SQIVND (reference sequence). CDR3 size: 14 residues. The CDR3 DNA reads as TGTGCCGGTACAACCGGGACAGGGGGCGGGAAACTGTTTTTT. Translation gives CAGTTGTGGGKLFF.

This clone was observed at least ten times. This chain connects TRBV19 to TRBJ2-3; the D gene is possibly TRBD2 (5 bases). Germline lookup yields CDR1 LNHDA and CDR2 SQIVND (reference sequence). Trimming left V 5 bases short and J 4 bases short, with 16 bases between. This CDR3 region has 15 residues. In DNA, the CDR3 is TGTGCCAGTAGTCCGGGCCTCTGGGGAGCAGATACGCAGTATTTT. Protein sequence: CASSPGLWGADTQYF.

This chain joins TRBV10-3 and TRBJ2-1, with 7 bases that match TRBD2. CDR3 length: 14 amino acids. From germline, CDR1 is ENHRY and CDR2 SYGVKD. V trimming: 11 bases; J trimming: 4 bases; junction bases outside the gene matches: 11. The CDR3 loop reads CAASGTGSYNEQFF. The CDR3 bases are TGTGCCGCCAGCGGGACGGGGTCTTACAATGAGCAGTTCTTC.

This chain connects TRBV7-3 to TRBJ2-5; the match to TRBD2 covers 8 bases. The CDR3 runs to 14 residues. Germline CDR1 reads SGHTA; CDR2 reads FQGTGA. Trimming removed 5 bases from V and 9 bases from J; junction bases left unmatched: 11. CDR3: CASSPGSGGEAQYF. The DNA of the CDR3 is TGTGCCAGCAGCCCCGGTTCCGGGGGGGAGGCCCAGTACTTC. Variable domain in full (rest from reference TRBV7-3 and TRBJ2-5): GAGVSQTPSNKVTEKGKYVELRCDPISGHTALYWYRQSLGQGPEFLIYFQGTGAADDSGLPNDRFFAVRPEGSVSTLKIQRTERGDSAVYLCASSPGSGGEAQYFGPGTRLLVL.

This clone is labeled medium-sized. The sample carries other DNA sequences with the same CDR3. This chain uses TRBV6-6 with TRBJ1-5; D unclear. V was clipped by 4 bases and J by 7 bases, with 5 bases between them. Germline V lookup: CDR1 MNHNY, CDR2 SVGAGI (reference sequence). The CDR3 has 11 amino acids. This chain's CDR3 is CASSSEQPQHF. The CDR3 DNA is TGTGCCAGCAGTTCGGAGCAGCCCCAGCATTTT.

The chain employs TRBV6-6 and TRBJ2-7, with 10 bases matching TRBD2. CDR1 is MNHNY, CDR2 SVGAGI, per germline (reference sequence). Unmatched junction bases numbered 11, after V lost 6 bases and J lost 3 bases. The CDR3 spans 16 residues. The DNA of the CDR3 is TGTGCCAGCAGCCCCCCCCTAGCGGGAGAGTTCTACGAGCAGTACTTC. This codes for CASSPPLAGEFYEQYF.

The chain joins TRBV4-3 to TRBJ2-2; D unclear. Trimming removed 4 bases from V and 5 bases from J, with 11 bases in between. This CDR3 is built from 14 residues. In germline, CDR1 is LGHNA, CDR2 YSLEER. The CDR3 region has the DNA TGCGCCAGCAGCCCCGACCAAACGACCGGGGAGCTGTTTTTT. This codes for CASSPDQTTGELFF.

The rearrangement links TRBV23-1 to TRBJ2-7; 14 nucleotides match TRBD2. TRBV23-1 is assigned to the ORF class and has an uncertain function. The ends lost 3 bases at V and 2 bases at J; junction bases unmatched: 9. The CDR3 consists of 18 residues. CDR3 nucleotides: TGCGCCAGCAGTCACTATGAGACTAGCGGGAGGGTCCCCTACGAGCAGTACTTC. As protein: CASSHYETSGRVPYEQYF.

The chain recombines TRBV27 with TRBJ2-2; 8 positions agree with TRBD2. There are 15 residues in the CDR3. Germline V CDR1 and CDR2: MNHEY, SMNVEV (reference sequence). J lost 5 bases, V lost 4 bases, and 6 bases had no gene match. CDR3 protein: CASSSSGTSTGELFF. The CDR3 DNA reads as TGTGCCAGCAGTTCTTCCGGGACTAGTACCGGGGAGCTGTTTTTT.

This clone was counted a single time. The gene calls are TRBV7-3 and TRBJ2-3; the match to TRBD1 covers 7 bases. The CDR3 contains 14 residues. V gave up 5 bases and J gave up 4 bases; unmatched junction bases: 6. CDR1 is SGHTA and CDR2 is FQGTGA in the germline V gene. The CDR3 sequence: CASSPTGAADTQYF. For the CDR3, the DNA is TGTGCCAGCAGCCCTACAGGGGCCGCAGATACGCAGTATTTT.

The chain couples TRBV28 to TRBJ2-6, with D perhaps TRBD1 (6 bases). CDR3 length: 16 amino acids. The V end was cut by 2 bases, the J end by 0 bases, with 8 bases between. Germline V CDR1 and CDR2: MDHEN, SYDVKM. CDR3 in DNA: TGTGCCAGCAGTTTAGTGGGGGCCTCTGGGGCCAACGTCCTGACTTTC. Translated, it gives CASSLVGASGANVLTF.

The chain joins TRBV2 to TRBJ2-7; 8 bases line up with TRBD1. Germline CDR1 SNHLY, CDR2 FYNNEI. The junction had 6 bases not matched to a gene; V was cut back by 6 bases and J by 5 bases. This CDR3 is built from 13 residues. CDR3 loop: CASSRQGSDEQYF. DNA of the CDR3: TGTGCCAGCAGCCGACAGGGGTCGGACGAGCAGTACTTC. Based on the CDR3 plus reference TRBV2 and TRBJ2-7, the full variable domain is EPEVTQTPSHQVTQMGQEVILRCVPISNHLYFYWYRQILGQKVEFLVSFYNNEISEKSEIFDDQFSVERPDGSNFTLKIRSTKLEDSAMYFCASSRQGSDEQYFGPGTRLTVT.

The CDR3 DNA follows: TGTGCCAGCAGCACGGGACAGGGTAAAGAGACCCAGTACTTC. This translates into CASSTGQGKETQYF. This chain joins TRBV5-4 and TRBJ2-5; 9 nucleotides agree with TRBD1. Germline-derived CDR1 and CDR2 are SGHNT and YYREEE (reference sequence). Trimming at V came to 4 bases and at J to 3 bases, leaving 4 bases not matched to a gene. The CDR3 contains 14 residues.

The chain joins TRBV2 to TRBJ2-5; either TRBD1 or TRBD2 may supply D (6 bases each). The CDR3 spans 17 residues. V lost 4 bases, J lost 2 bases, and 20 bases lay in between. In germline, CDR1 is SNHLY, CDR2 FYNNEI. The CDR3 loop reads CASSGGLRLGWQETQYF. CDR3 in DNA: TGTGCCAGCAGTGGGGGGCTGAGACTAGGGTGGCAAGAGACCCAGTACTTC.

This clone occurred a few times. The V gene is TRBV18, the J gene TRBJ1-1; D is ambiguous. The CDR3 consists of 14 residues. V gave up 2 bases and J gave up 5 bases, with 12 bases separating them. Germline-derived CDR1 and CDR2 are KGHSH and LQKENI. DNA of the CDR3: TGTGCCAGCTCACCAGTAGAGCAAGATACTGAAGCTTTCTTT. This translates into CASSPVEQDTEAFF.

The rearrangement joins TRBV7-3 to TRBJ2-1; 11 nucleotides line up with TRBD2. Germline CDR1 reads SGHTA; CDR2 reads FQGTGA. Trimming cost V 4 bases and J 7 bases; bases outside gene matches: 9. This CDR3 spans 16 amino acids. The CDR3 DNA is TGTGCCAGCAGCTCCCCAGGGACTAGCGGCGGGAATGAGCAGTTCTTC. Translating gives CASSSPGTSGGNEQFF. Based on the CDR3 plus reference TRBV7-3 and TRBJ2-1, the full variable domain is GAGVSQTPSNKVTEKGKYVELRCDPISGHTALYWYRQSLGQGPEFLIYFQGTGAADDSGLPNDRFFAVRPEGSVSTLKIQRTERGDSAVYLCASSSPGTSGGNEQFFGPGTRLTVL.